This passage covers 25 T cell receptor beta chains from one sample sequenced in a study of T-cell reconstitution after alpha-beta-depleted transplantation in children. Using unique molecular identifiers, the investigators prepared the TCRbeta library. TCRdb recomputed calls from the PCR reads with MiXCR, one row per CDR3 protein. The sample holds 200,000 or so distinct CDR3 sequences, roughly 7.1% seen once. The sequenced sample was PBMCs, obtained before TCRalphabeta/CD19-depleted stem cell transplant. These receptors were obtained from a boy between 2 and 15 years old with acute lymphoblastic leukemia, due to receive a stem cell transplant.

This clonotype showed up many times. The chain joins TRBV24-1 to TRBJ2-3; 8 bases match TRBD2. The CDR3 totals 16 residues. Germline CDR1 reads KGHDR; CDR2 reads SFDVKD. J lost 3 bases, V lost 1 base, and 5 bases had no gene match. CDR3 nucleotides: TGTGCCACCAGTGATTTCGCGGGAGGCACAACAGATACGCAGTATTTT. Protein: CATSDFAGGTTDTQYF.

The V call is TRBV6-2 or TRBV6-3, the J call TRBJ2-7; TRBD2 agrees at 8 bases. Per the germline V gene, CDR1 is MNHEY and CDR2 is SVGEGT. After removal of 0 bases from V and 6 bases from J, the junction contained 10 bases not matched to a gene. This CDR3 contains 16 residues. CDR3 DNA: TGTGCCAGCAGTTACTCGACGGCGGGAGGCCCTGGCGAGCAGTACTTC. Amino acids: CASSYSTAGGPGEQYF.

The chain is built from TRBV7-2 and TRBJ2-7, with TRBD2 matching 7 bases. CDR1 and CDR2 (germline): SGHTA, FQGNSA. This CDR3 spans 14 amino acids. V lost 4 bases, J lost 5 bases, and 8 bases stayed unmatched. This CDR3 reads CASSSPGGWNEQYF. CDR3 DNA: TGTGCCAGCAGCTCCCCGGGGGGTTGGAACGAGCAGTACTTC. Filled out from reference TRBV7-2 and TRBJ2-7, the complete variable domain reads GAGVSQSPSNKVTEKGKDVELRCDPISGHTALYWYRQSLGQGLEFLIYFQGNSAPDKSGLPSDRFSAERTGGSVSTLTIQRTQQEDSAVYLCASSSPGGWNEQYFGPGTRLTVT.

J is TRBJ1-3 and V is TRBV7-9; the match to TRBD1 covers 8 bases. CDR1 SEHNR and CDR2 FQNEAQ come from the germline V gene (reference sequence). V lost 5 bases and J lost 0; bases outside the gene matches: 6. This CDR3 comprises 16 residues. The CDR3 loop is CASSRQGTDSGNTIYF. The CDR3 DNA reads TGTGCCAGCAGCCGACAGGGGACGGACTCTGGAAACACCATATATTTT.

At least ten counts were recorded for this clonotype. The V call is TRBV3-1, the J call TRBJ2-5; no definite D call. Per germline, CDR1 LGHDT and CDR2 YNNKEL (reference sequence). V lost 3 bases and J lost 3, with 5 bases in between. This CDR3 spans 12 amino acids. The CDR3: CASSHPKETQYF. CDR3 nucleotides: TGTGCCAGCAGCCATCCGAAAGAGACCCAGTACTTC.

This clonotype occurred many times. This chain links TRBV29-1 with TRBJ2-5; D tentatively fits TRBD1 or TRBD2 (5 bases each). CDR1 is SQVTM and CDR2 is ANQGSEA in the germline V gene. V lost 7 bases and J 5 bases, leaving 8 bases between the germline ends. This CDR3 is built from 10 residues. The DNA of the CDR3 is TGCAGCGCTTGGGGGGAGACCCAGTACTTC. This sequence encodes CSAWGETQYF.

The V gene is TRBV6-2 or TRBV6-3, the J gene TRBJ2-3; D perhaps matches TRBD1 (6 bases). The V and J ends lost 5 bases and 1 base respectively, with 13 bases between them. Germline V lookup: CDR1 MNHEY, CDR2 SVGEGT. The CDR3 loop spans 15 amino acids. CDR3 DNA: TGTGCCAGCAGTGGACCGGGACAAGGCACAGATACGCAGTATTTT. Translated: CASSGPGQGTDTQYF.

This clonotype has ten or more counts. The chain combines TRBV28 with TRBJ2-7, with D possibly matching TRBD1 (5 bases). There are 13 residues in the CDR3. CDR1 is MDHEN, CDR2 SYDVKM, per germline. V lost 5 bases, J lost 4 bases, and 12 bases lay in between. Here the CDR3 reads CASSLTVSYEQYF. The DNA for the CDR3 is TGTGCCAGCAGTCTGACAGTATCTTACGAGCAGTACTTC.

This clonotype showed up many times. The CDR3 loop reads CASSLWDPLNEQFF. The CDR3, as DNA: TGTGCCAGCAGTTTATGGGATCCTCTCAATGAGCAGTTCTTC. The chain uses TRBV12-3 or TRBV12-4 and TRBJ2-1; D is undetermined. The CDR3 has 14 residues. V lost 2 bases and J lost 6, with 11 bases in between.

This clonotype was counted only a few times. J is TRBJ2-7 and V is TRBV20-1, with TRBD2 matching 7 bases. CDR3 length: 15 amino acids. J lost 3 bases, V lost 5 bases, and 13 bases had no gene match. Germline V gives CDR1 DFQATT, CDR2 SNEGSKA (reference sequence). The CDR3 spells CSAERGGGGNYEQYF. CDR3 sequence (DNA): TGCAGTGCTGAGAGAGGAGGCGGGGGAAACTACGAGCAGTACTTC.

This clonotype was recorded many times. The V call is TRBV29-1, the J call TRBJ1-3, with TRBD1 identical over 10 bases. CDR3 length equals 14 residues. Germline CDR1 and CDR2: SQVTM and ANQGSEA. The V gene end was trimmed by 6 bases and the J gene end by 2 bases; junction bases not matched to a gene: 4. CDR3 loop: CSVLGTGAGNTIYF. DNA of the CDR3: TGCAGCGTCCTTGGGACAGGGGCTGGAAACACCATATATTTT.

This clonotype was counted ten times or more. The V gene is TRBV3-1, the J gene TRBJ2-1; unclear D gene. The germline V and J ends were trimmed by 0 bases and 6 bases, with 9 bases remaining between them. Germline lookup yields CDR1 LGHDT and CDR2 YNNKEL (reference sequence). The CDR3 is 14 residues long. The CDR3 nucleotides read TGTGCCAGCAGCCAAGAGGATTGGGCCAATGAGCAGTTCTTC. Translated: CASSQEDWANEQFF.

There are a few counts of this clonotype. V and J are TRBV7-3 and TRBJ2-2; no clear D. V dropped 11 bases and J dropped 1 base, with 11 bases sitting between them. The CDR3 is made up of 13 amino acids. Germline CDR1 SGHTA, CDR2 FQGTGA. CDR3 nucleotides: TGTGCCTCCCGGATGAAGAACACCGGGGAGCTGTTTTTT. Protein product: CASRMKNTGELFF.

This clonotype was counted many times. The chain links TRBV5-1 to TRBJ2-7, with D maybe TRBD1 (5 bases). Germline loops: CDR1 SGHRS, CDR2 YFSETQ. The CDR3 length is 14 residues. The V gene lost 1 base and the J gene lost 5 bases, with 13 bases spanning the gap. CDR3 coding DNA: TGCGCCAGCAGCTTGAGATCACAAGGGGACGAGCAGTACTTC. Translated: CASSLRSQGDEQYF.

This clonotype was observed at least ten times. The chain has TRBV2 and TRBJ2-3, with 9 nucleotides matching TRBD1. Losses at the gene ends were 7 bases for V and 2 bases for J; bases not matched to a gene: 4. This CDR3 is built from 14 residues. Germline CDR1 is SNHLY and CDR2 is FYNNEI. The CDR3 DNA is TGTGCCAGCAAACAGGGGGCTGACACAGATACGCAGTATTTT. Translating it yields CASKQGADTDTQYF.

This clonotype was observed at least ten times. V and J are TRBV11-2 and TRBJ2-7; D uncertain. The CDR3 runs 11 residues. Germline V gives CDR1 SGHAT, CDR2 FQNNGV. V was clipped by 5 bases and J by 5 bases, with 7 bases between them. The CDR3 protein is CASSPTHEQYF. The CDR3 bases are TGTGCCAGCAGCCCAACCCACGAGCAGTACTTC.

This clonotype was found many times. V usage is TRBV27 and J usage is TRBJ2-1, with TRBD2 matching over 10 bases. V was pared by 6 bases and J by 4 bases, with 6 bases of the junction left unmatched. From germline, CDR1 is MNHEY and CDR2 SMNVEV (reference sequence). There are 15 residues in the CDR3. The CDR3, as DNA: TGTGCCAGCAGGACCGGACTAGCGGAATACAATGAGCAGTTCTTC. Its translation: CASRTGLAEYNEQFF.

This clonotype was seen a handful of times. The genes are TRBV6-6 and TRBJ2-5; either TRBD1 or TRBD2 may fit D (6 bases each). CDR1 MNHNY and CDR2 SVGAGI come from the germline V gene (reference sequence). The CDR3 runs 12 residues. The germline V and J ends were trimmed by 8 bases and 7 bases, with 14 bases remaining between them. CDR3 residues: CASGGRVGTQYF. CDR3 nucleotide sequence: TGTGCCAGCGGGGGGCGCGTCGGGACCCAGTACTTC.

Here the CDR3 reads CASSLPPGGLAGFYNEQFF. The CDR3 DNA reads as TGTGCCAGCAGCCTCCCCCCCGGGGGGCTAGCGGGATTCTACAATGAGCAGTTCTTC. The chain links TRBV2 to TRBJ2-1; 9 nucleotides agree with TRBD2. CDR3 length: 19 residues. Germline V gene lookup returns CDR1 SNHLY and CDR2 FYNNEI. The trim removed 6 bases at V and 3 bases at J, leaving 18 bases unmatched.

This clonotype was counted between two and nine times. This sequence joins TRBV11-3 and TRBJ2-7; 8 positions agree with TRBD2. The V gene's germline CDR1 is SGHNT and CDR2 YENEEA. CDR3 size: 11 residues. The trim removed 8 bases at V and 4 bases at J, leaving 1 base unmatched. CDR3 residues: CASAGGYEQYF. In DNA, the CDR3 is TGTGCCAGCGCGGGGGGATACGAGCAGTACTTC.

This clonotype was counted a few times. The V call is TRBV20-1, the J call TRBJ2-7; D remains unclear. In germline, CDR1 is DFQATT, CDR2 SNEGSKA (reference sequence). There are 13 residues in the CDR3. Trimming left V 5 bases short and J 1 base short, with 12 bases between. CDR3 protein: CSASAGPSYEQYF. The CDR3 region has the DNA TGCAGTGCTTCAGCAGGCCCATCCTACGAGCAGTACTTC.

This clonotype appeared many times. The chain employs TRBV5-6 and TRBJ1-2; 7 bases match TRBD1. Germline assignment: CDR1 SGHDT and CDR2 YYEEEE. Losses at the gene ends were 4 bases for V and 2 bases for J; bases not matched to a gene: 8. This CDR3 spans 15 amino acids. The CDR3 sequence: CASSGQELWNYGYTF. The CDR3 DNA reads TGTGCCAGCAGCGGACAGGAATTATGGAACTATGGCTACACCTTC.

This clonotype was recorded at least ten times. This CDR3 is CAISEPDRDNGVTQYF. CDR3 bases: TGTGCCATCAGTGAGCCCGACAGGGACAATGGGGTGACCCAGTACTTC. V usage is TRBV10-3 and J usage is TRBJ2-5; 7 bases line up with TRBD1. This CDR3 has 16 amino acids. V shed 2 bases and J 7 bases; nucleotides not matched to a gene: 13. Germline V gives CDR1 ENHRY, CDR2 SYGVKD.

This clonotype was counted ten times or more. The genes are TRBV6-4 and TRBJ2-3; D uncertain. V lost 4 bases, J lost 4 bases, and 12 bases lay in between. This CDR3 region has 14 residues. Germline values: CDR1 MRHNA, CDR2 SNTAGT. The CDR3 spells CASSVQTGSDTQYF. The CDR3 DNA follows: TGTGCCAGCAGTGTACAGACTGGTTCAGATACGCAGTATTTT.

This clonotype was picked up many times. The chain has TRBV20-1 and TRBJ2-5; TRBD2 agrees at 14 bases. The V and J ends lost 3 bases and 4 bases, in that order; junction bases with no gene match: 4. Germline V gene sequence: CDR1 DFQATT, CDR2 SNEGSKA (reference sequence). This CDR3 region has 15 residues. The DNA of the CDR3 is TGCAGTGCTAGGGGGACTAGCGGGGGCCGAGAGACCCAGTACTTC. Its translation: CSARGTSGGRETQYF.